The 25 T cell receptor beta chains reported below all come from one sample, sequenced in a study of T cell repertoires and Cas9 in healthy adults. Profiling relied on immunoSEQ multiplex PCR, and the TCRdb table lists in-frame clones only, not all of them. The table shows tens of thousands of clones, with about 90% occurring only once. Material for sequencing was CD4+ effector T cells (CD127+, CD25-, CD137-, CD154-) from PBMCs; culture status not recorded. The receptors stem from a human donor in good health.

The chain employs TRBV9 and TRBJ1-2; D may be TRBD1 (6 bases). V dropped 3 bases and J dropped 3 bases, with 18 bases sitting between them. This CDR3 comprises 16 residues. Germline V gene sequence: CDR1 SGDLS, CDR2 YYNGEE. The CDR3 DNA reads as TGTGCCAGCAGCGGCGAGGAGGCAGGGGCAGACTATGGCTACACCTTC. Amino acid sequence: CASSGEEAGADYGYTF.

The gene calls are TRBV29-1 and TRBJ1-2, with 9 bases matching TRBD1. The CDR3 length is 12 residues. CDR1 is SQVTM, CDR2 ANQGSEA, per germline. V shed 6 bases and J 6 bases; nucleotides not matched to a gene: 5. Here the CDR3 DNA reads TGCAGCGTCGGCGGACAGGGGAATGGCTACACCTTC. Amino acids: CSVGGQGNGYTF.

V is TRBV7-2 and J is TRBJ1-4; D unclear. Germline loops: CDR1 SGHTA, CDR2 FQGNSA. V lost 1 base, J lost 8 bases, and 8 bases lay in between. This CDR3 region has 13 residues. The CDR3 reads CASSLGRAEKLFF. CDR3 in DNA: TGTGCCAGCAGCTTAGGCCGGGCGGAAAAACTGTTTTTT.

The chain recombines TRBV29-1 with TRBJ2-2, with 7 bases aligning to TRBD1. J was trimmed by 6 bases and V by 4 bases; bases with no gene match: 5. The CDR3 has 13 residues. CDR1 is SQVTM, CDR2 ANQGSEA, per germline. This CDR3 reads CSVVLRGPGELFF. The CDR3 DNA is TGCAGCGTTGTTCTTAGGGGGCCCGGGGAGCTGTTTTTT.

This rearrangement joins TRBV7-2 to TRBJ2-7, with D possibly TRBD2 on 6 matching bases. The germline V and J ends were trimmed by 1 base and 0 bases, with 16 bases remaining between them. The CDR3 spans 17 residues. Germline V gene sequence: CDR1 SGHTA, CDR2 FQGNSA. CDR3 nucleotide sequence: TGTGCCAGCAGCTTAGTTGAGTCAGCGGGCGGCTCCTACGAGCAGTACTTC. Its protein product is CASSLVESAGGSYEQYF.

J is TRBJ2-7 and V is TRBV10-1; 7 positions agree with TRBD1. The DNA end favors TRBJ2-5, so the J call may be wrong. The germline V gene encodes CDR1 WNHNN and CDR2 SYGVQD (reference sequence). This CDR3 has 15 residues. The CDR3 DNA sequence: TGCGCCAGCAGTGAGTCGAGAGGGGGCGTAGAGACCCAGTACTTC. Translated: CASSESRGGVETQYF.

The genes are TRBV7-9 and TRBJ1-1; perhaps TRBD1 as D (6 bases). Germline V CDR1 and CDR2: SEHNR, FQNEAQ (reference sequence). Trimming left V 2 bases short and J 4 bases short, with 14 bases between. The CDR3 totals 15 residues. The CDR3 is CASSLKTGSFTEAFF. The CDR3 DNA reads as TGTGCCAGCAGCTTAAAAACAGGGTCCTTCACTGAAGCTTTCTTT.

The chain links TRBV2 to TRBJ2-7, with 8 bases lining up with TRBD2. Germline CDR1 is SNHLY and CDR2 is FYNNEI. This CDR3 region has 15 residues. V gave up 3 bases and J gave up 4 bases; unmatched junction bases: 8. This CDR3 is CASSDSLAGLYEQYV. Written as DNA, the CDR3 is TGTGCCAGCAGTGATTCTCTAGCGGGCCTATACGAGCAGTACGTC.

The V gene is TRBV5-4, the J gene TRBJ1-4; 10 nucleotides align to TRBD1. V lost 0 bases and J lost 4; bases outside the gene matches: 3. The germline CDR1 and CDR2 sequences are SGHNT and YYREEE (reference sequence). This CDR3 contains 16 residues. The CDR3: CASSLVRTGGNEKLFF. In DNA form, the CDR3 reads TGTGCCAGCAGCTTGGTCCGGACAGGGGGTAATGAAAAACTGTTTTTT.

V usage is TRBV4-3 and J usage is TRBJ1-6, with D perhaps TRBD1 (6 bases). The V end lost 2 bases, the J end lost 5 bases, and 13 bases lay between the germline ends. The CDR3 is 16 residues long. From germline, CDR1 is LGHNA and CDR2 YSLEER. The chain's CDR3 is CASSQTYRVNNSPLHF. The CDR3 DNA reads as TGCGCCAGCAGCCAAACATACAGGGTGAATAATTCACCCCTCCACTTT.

The table lists this clone with a count of one. The J gene is TRBJ2-2, the V gene TRBV9, with D unresolved. CDR1 and CDR2 from the germline V gene are SGDLS and YYNGEE. The V end was cut by 0 bases, the J end by 5 bases, with 5 bases between. The CDR3 length is 13 residues. DNA of the CDR3: TGTGCCAGCAGCGTAGTACAGACCGGGGAGCTGTTTTTT. This sequence encodes CASSVVQTGELFF.

J is TRBJ1-1 and V is TRBV27; D not resolved. Deletions cut 8 bases from V and 11 bases from J, with 15 bases between. From germline, CDR1 is MNHEY and CDR2 SMNVEV (reference sequence). The CDR3 sequence is 11 residues long. The CDR3 nucleotides read TGTGCCAGCCTTGGAGGGCTACGGGCTTTCTTT. Translated: CASLGGLRAFF.

The chain links TRBV5-1 to TRBJ2-1, with TRBD2 matching over 11 bases. The CDR3 contains 16 residues. The germline V gene encodes CDR1 SGHRS and CDR2 YFSETQ. After removal of 2 bases from V and 5 bases from J, the junction contained 6 bases not matched to a gene. CDR3 region: CASSFGSGGAHNEQFF. The CDR3, as DNA: TGCGCCAGCAGCTTTGGTAGCGGGGGGGCCCACAATGAGCAGTTCTTC.

The rearrangement links TRBV19 to TRBJ1-2; TRBD1 might be the D (5 bases). The CDR3 extends over 15 amino acids. Trimming took 2 bases from V and 8 from J, leaving 18 bases between them. Per the germline V gene, CDR1 is LNHDA and CDR2 is SQIVND (reference sequence). CDR3 in DNA: TGTGCCAGTAGTATATTCTTAGGGACCGCGGGGGGCTACACCTTC. It yields the protein CASSIFLGTAGGYTF.

This chain joins TRBV7-2 and TRBJ2-7; possibly TRBD1 or TRBD2 for D (5 bases each). The germline V and J ends were trimmed by 5 bases and 5 bases, with 13 bases remaining between them. The length of the CDR3 is 13 residues. Germline lookup yields CDR1 SGHTA and CDR2 FQGNSA. The CDR3 DNA follows: TGTGCCAGCAGCCGTAACGGGGCCAACGAGCAGTACTTC. Its translation is CASSRNGANEQYF.

The chain is built from TRBV10-3 and TRBJ1-1; D is unclear. CDR3 size: 11 residues. The germline gives CDR1 ENHRY, CDR2 SYGVKD. Trimming took off 3 bases at V and 3 bases at J, with 2 bases between the two ends. In nucleotides, the CDR3 is TGTGCCATCAGTGAATACACTGAAGCTTTCTTT. Residues: CAISEYTEAFF.

The V gene is TRBV5-3, the J gene TRBJ2-7, with D possibly matching TRBD1 (6 bases). TRBV5-3 is an ORF; its function is uncertain. V shed 5 bases and J shed 3 bases, with 18 bases lying between them. This CDR3 spans 15 amino acids. CDR3 amino acids: CARRPGQGIDYEQYF. As DNA, the CDR3 is TGTGCCAGAAGACCAGGCCAGGGGATAGACTACGAGCAGTACTTC.

The J gene is TRBJ1-1, the V gene TRBV7-3; D ambiguous. Looked up from germline, CDR1 is SGHTA and CDR2 is FQGTGA. V shed 4 bases and J shed 4 bases, with 10 bases lying between them. The CDR3 loop spans 13 amino acids. The CDR3 reads CASSSRAATEAFF. Here the CDR3 DNA reads TGTGCCAGCAGCTCGCGGGCCGCCACTGAAGCTTTCTTT.

The gene calls are TRBV14 and TRBJ1-6, with a weak D call TRBD1 (5 bases). The CDR3 totals 16 residues. Germline values: CDR1 SGHDN, CDR2 FVKESK. The V end was cut by 5 bases, the J end by 9 bases, with 20 bases between. The CDR3 spells CASSSDGGTPASPLHF. DNA of the CDR3: TGTGCCAGCAGCTCGGACGGAGGGACCCCAGCTTCACCCCTCCACTTT.

V gene TRBV30 combines with J gene TRBJ2-2; tentative D call: TRBD1 (5 bases). This CDR3 is 14 amino acids long. Germline loops: CDR1 GTSNPN, CDR2 SVGIG (reference sequence). V dropped 4 bases and J dropped 1 base, with 10 bases sitting between them. The CDR3 loop reads CAWIGVLNTGELFF. The CDR3 nucleotides read TGTGCCTGGATAGGGGTTTTGAACACCGGGGAGCTGTTTTTT.

The chain has TRBV7-2 and TRBJ2-1; 14 bases agree with TRBD2. Germline CDR1 reads SGHTA; CDR2 reads FQGNSA. This CDR3 spans 16 amino acids. With 8 bases clipped from V and 6 bases from J, the junction kept 9 bases outside the gene matches. The CDR3: CASARDGLAGGNEQFF. Written as DNA, the CDR3 is TGTGCCAGCGCAAGGGACGGACTAGCGGGAGGCAATGAGCAGTTCTTC.

The CDR3 reads CASRVGLAGDYNEQFF. The CDR3 bases are TGTGCCAGCAGGGTTGGACTAGCGGGTGACTACAATGAGCAGTTCTTC. The chain combines TRBV2 with TRBJ2-1, with 11 bases matching TRBD2. This CDR3 is built from 16 residues. The germline V gene encodes CDR1 SNHLY and CDR2 FYNNEI. After removal of 6 bases from V and 3 bases from J, the junction contained 7 bases not matched to a gene.

The chain employs TRBV27 and TRBJ2-3; 8 bases agree with TRBD2. The CDR3 sequence is 14 residues long. Germline loops: CDR1 MNHEY, CDR2 SMNVEV (reference sequence). V lost 4 bases to trimming and J lost 14 bases; unmatched junction nucleotides: 14. The CDR3 spells CASSSQAGTRMTYF. Here the CDR3 DNA reads TGTGCCAGCAGTTCCCAAGCCGGGACTAGAATGACGTATTTT.

The J gene is TRBJ2-7, the V gene TRBV7-2; no firm D call. Trimming left V 2 bases short and J 6 bases short, with 11 bases between. The CDR3 length is 13 residues. Germline V gene lookup returns CDR1 SGHTA and CDR2 FQGNSA. The CDR3 DNA reads as TGTGCCAGCAGCTTAAGTTTTAGGCCCGAGCAGTACTTC. Its protein product is CASSLSFRPEQYF.

This chain links TRBV2 with TRBJ1-1; D is uncertain. Deletions cut 6 bases from V and 0 bases from J, with 11 bases between. The germline CDR1 and CDR2 sequences are SNHLY and FYNNEI. The CDR3 spans 14 residues. The CDR3 nucleotides read TGTGCCAGCAGCGCACAGCTCATGAACACTGAAGCTTTCTTT. Protein: CASSAQLMNTEAFF.